The clone carrying this T cell receptor (beta chain) was seen only a few times. As yet, its antigen is unknown. The CDR3 runs 15 residues. Germline assignment: CDR1 SQVTM and CDR2 ANQGSEA. Germline trimming cut 5 bases from V and 1 base from J; bases unmatched to any gene: 10. Per sample, extraction of total RNA gave at least 5.5 micrograms in every case. The entry originates in a study of blood T cells in healthy people across ages. Findings and limits, study-wide: Investigators treated diversity estimates from one million T cells as underestimates. Naive T cell percentage showed a strong correlation with the diversity of TCR beta.

The authors ran a second PCR of 7 to 11 cycles using a sample-barcoded 5' primer and a J-beta primer mix. Each cDNA molecule carried a tag from a template-switch adaptor that contained 12 random nucleotides. TCRdb recomputed calls from the 5' RACE reads with MiXCR, one row per CDR3 protein. The sample holds 1.5 million to 2 million distinct CDR3 sequences, over 25% seen once. The TCR sequence derives from a woman aged 25 to 39 in good health. The sample consisted of blood. The chain recombines TRBV29-1 with TRBJ1-1, with TRBD1 identical over 7 bases. CDR3 sequence: CSVRISQGGNTEAFF. CDR3 nucleotide sequence: TGCAGCGTTCGGATAAGCCAGGGGGGGAACACTGAAGCTTTCTTT.